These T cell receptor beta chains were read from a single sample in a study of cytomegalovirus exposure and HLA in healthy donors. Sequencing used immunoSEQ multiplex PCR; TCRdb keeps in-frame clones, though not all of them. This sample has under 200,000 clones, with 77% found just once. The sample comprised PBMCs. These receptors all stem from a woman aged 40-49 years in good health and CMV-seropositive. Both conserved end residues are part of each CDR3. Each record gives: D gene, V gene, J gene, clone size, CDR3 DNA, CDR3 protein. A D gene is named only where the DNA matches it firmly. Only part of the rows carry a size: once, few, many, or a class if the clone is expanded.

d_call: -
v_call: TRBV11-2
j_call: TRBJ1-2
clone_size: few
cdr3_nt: TGTGCCAGCAGCTCCCCTCAGGGCTATGGCTACACCTTC
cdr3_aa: CASSSPQGYGYTF

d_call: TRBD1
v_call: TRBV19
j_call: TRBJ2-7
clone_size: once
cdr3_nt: TGTGCCAGTAGTATAGCCGGGACAGGCGACTACGAGCAGTACTTC
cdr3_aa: CASSIAGTGDYEQYF

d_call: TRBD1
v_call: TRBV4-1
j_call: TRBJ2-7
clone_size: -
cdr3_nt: TGCGCCAGCAGCCAGACAGGGCTTATAGACGAGCAGTACTTC
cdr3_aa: CASSQTGLIDEQYF

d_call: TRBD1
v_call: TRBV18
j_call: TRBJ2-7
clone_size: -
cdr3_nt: TGTGCCAGTTCGCGTCGGACAGGGGGCTACGAGCAGTACTTC
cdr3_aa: CASSRRTGGYEQYF

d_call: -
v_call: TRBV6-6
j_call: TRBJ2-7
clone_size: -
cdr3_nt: TGTGCCAGCAGTTTCTCCCGGACAGCAGGCGAGCAGTACTTC
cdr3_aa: CASSFSRTAGEQYF

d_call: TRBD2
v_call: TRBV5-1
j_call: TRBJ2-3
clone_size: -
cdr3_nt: TGCGCCAGCAGCCCACTAGCGGGAGATATAGATACGCAGTATTTT
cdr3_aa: CASSPLAGDIDTQYF

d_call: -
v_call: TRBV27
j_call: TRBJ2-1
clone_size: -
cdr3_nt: TGTGCCAGCAGTAACCTTATGGCCAATGAGCAGTTCTTC
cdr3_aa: CASSNLMANEQFF

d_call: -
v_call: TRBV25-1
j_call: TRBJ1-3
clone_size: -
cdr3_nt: TGTGCCAGCAGTGGAGGTGTCGGAAACACCATATATTTT
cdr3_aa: CASSGGVGNTIYF

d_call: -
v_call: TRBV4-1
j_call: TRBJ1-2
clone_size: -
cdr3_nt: TGCGCCAGCAGCCAAGAAACACCCTCTAACTATGGCTACACCTTC
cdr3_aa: CASSQETPSNYGYTF

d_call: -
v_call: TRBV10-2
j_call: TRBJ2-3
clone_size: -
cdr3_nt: TGCGCCAGCACCCCGCGGGGCAACACAGATACGCAGTATTTT
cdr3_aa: CASTPRGNTDTQYF

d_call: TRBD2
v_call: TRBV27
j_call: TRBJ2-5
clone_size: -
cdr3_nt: TGTGCCAGCAGTTTAGGACTAGCGGGGGTGGAGACCCAGTACTTC
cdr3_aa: CASSLGLAGVETQYF

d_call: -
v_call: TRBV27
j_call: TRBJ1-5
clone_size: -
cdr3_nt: TGTGCCAGCAGTCCTCAGGGATATGGCAATCAGCCCCAGCATTTT
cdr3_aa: CASSPQGYGNQPQHF

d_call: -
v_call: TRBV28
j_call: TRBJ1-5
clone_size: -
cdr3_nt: TGTGCCAGCAGTTCCGCCTCTAGGACAGCTTATAGCAATCAGCCCCAGCATTTT
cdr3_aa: CASSSASRTAYSNQPQHF

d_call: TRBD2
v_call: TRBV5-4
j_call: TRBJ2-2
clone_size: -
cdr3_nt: TGTGCCAGCAGCACCGGACTAGCGGTAGCCGGGGAGCTGTTTTTT
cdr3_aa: CASSTGLAVAGELFF

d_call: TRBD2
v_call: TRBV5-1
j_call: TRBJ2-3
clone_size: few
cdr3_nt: TGCGCCAGCAGCTTGGTTCTAGCGGGAGGGCGGGGAGATACGCAGTATTTT
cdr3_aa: CASSLVLAGGRGDTQYF

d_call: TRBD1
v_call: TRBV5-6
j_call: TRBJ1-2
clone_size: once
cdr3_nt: TGTGCCAGCAGCATCCGGGACAGGTTACCTTATGGCTACACCTTC
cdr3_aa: CASSIRDRLPYGYTF

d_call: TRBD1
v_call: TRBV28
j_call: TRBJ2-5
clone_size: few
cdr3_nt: TGTGCCAGCAGTCTCCGGACAGGGAAAGAGACCCAGTACTTC
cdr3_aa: CASSLRTGKETQYF

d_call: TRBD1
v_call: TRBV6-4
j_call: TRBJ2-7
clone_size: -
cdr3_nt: TGTGCCAGCAGTGTTGACAGGGATTCCTACGAGCAGTACTTC
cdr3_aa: CASSVDRDSYEQYF

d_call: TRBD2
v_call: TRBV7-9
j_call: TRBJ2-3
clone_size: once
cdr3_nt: TGTGCCAGCAGCCTGACTAGCGGGGTAATTTCCACAGATACGCAGTATTTT
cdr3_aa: CASSLTSGVISTDTQYF

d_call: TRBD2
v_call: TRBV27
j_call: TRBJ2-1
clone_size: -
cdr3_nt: TGTGCCAGCAGGAGCGGGGGGGCGTCTGGGCATGAGCAGTTCTTC
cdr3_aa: CASRSGGASGHEQFF

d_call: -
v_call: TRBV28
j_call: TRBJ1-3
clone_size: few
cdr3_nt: TGTGCCAGCAGTTTACAGGGCGCTGGAAACACCATATATTTT
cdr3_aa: CASSLQGAGNTIYF

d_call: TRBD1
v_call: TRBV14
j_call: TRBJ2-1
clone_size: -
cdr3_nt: TGTGCCAGCAGCCCAAGACAGGGGGGATACAATGAGCAGTTCTTC
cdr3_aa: CASSPRQGGYNEQFF

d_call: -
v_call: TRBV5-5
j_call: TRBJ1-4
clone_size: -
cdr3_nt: TGTGCCAGCAGCCCCCTGGGGGGAGTGGGTGAAAAACTGTTTTTT
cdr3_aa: CASSPLGGVGEKLFF

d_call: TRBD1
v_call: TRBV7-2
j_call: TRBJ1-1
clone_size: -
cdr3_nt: TGTGCCAGCAGCCGACAGGGGAACACTGAAGCTTTCTTT
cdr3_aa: CASSRQGNTEAFF

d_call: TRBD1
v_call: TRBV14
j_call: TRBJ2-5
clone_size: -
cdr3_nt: TGTGCCAGCAGCCAAGAGGTGGGGACAGGGATCCCAGAGACCCAGTACTTC
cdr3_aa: CASSQEVGTGIPETQYF

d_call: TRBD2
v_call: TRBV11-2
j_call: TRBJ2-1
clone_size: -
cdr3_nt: TGTGCCAGCAGCCAAACGGGACTAGCGGGGGTAAGGTCCTACAATGAGCAGTTCTTC
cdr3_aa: CASSQTGLAGVRSYNEQFF

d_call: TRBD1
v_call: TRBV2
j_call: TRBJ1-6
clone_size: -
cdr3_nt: TGTGCCAGCAGTGTTAGGACAGGGAGAGGTTCACCCCTCCACTTT
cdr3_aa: CASSVRTGRGSPLHF

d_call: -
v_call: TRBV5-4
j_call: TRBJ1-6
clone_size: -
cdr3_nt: TGTGCCAGCAGCTTGTGGCAGGGGCTAGGGGCCCTCCACTTT
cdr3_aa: CASSLWQGLGALHF

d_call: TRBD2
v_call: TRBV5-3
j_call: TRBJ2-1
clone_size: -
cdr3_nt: TGTGCCAGAAGCTTGGATGATAGCGGGAGGGCGGTTAACAATGAGCAGTTCTTC
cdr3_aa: CARSLDDSGRAVNNEQFF

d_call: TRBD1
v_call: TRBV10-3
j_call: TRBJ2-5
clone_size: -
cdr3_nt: TGTGCCATCAGGGGGGACAGGGTAGGAGAGACCCAGTACTTC
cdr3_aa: CAIRGDRVGETQYF

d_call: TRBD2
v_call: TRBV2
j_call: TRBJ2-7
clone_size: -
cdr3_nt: TGTGCCAGCAATTTAGCGGGAGGAATAAACTACGAGCAGTACTTC
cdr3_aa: CASNLAGGINYEQYF

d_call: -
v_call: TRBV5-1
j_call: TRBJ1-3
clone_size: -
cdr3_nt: TGCGCCAGCAGCCCCCGTCAGGGGTCCTCTGGAAACACCATATATTTT
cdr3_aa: CASSPRQGSSGNTIYF

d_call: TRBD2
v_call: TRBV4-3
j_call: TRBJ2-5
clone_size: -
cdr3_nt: TGCGCCAGCAGCCAAGGAGAAGGTAGCGGGAGAAGAGAGACCCAGTACTTC
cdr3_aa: CASSQGEGSGRRETQYF

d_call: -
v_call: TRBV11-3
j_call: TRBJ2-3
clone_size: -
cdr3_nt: TGTGCCAGCAGCATAGGGCGCACAGTCACAGATACGCAGTATTTT
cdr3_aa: CASSIGRTVTDTQYF

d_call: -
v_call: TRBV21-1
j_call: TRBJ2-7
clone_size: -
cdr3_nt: TGTGCCAGCAGCAAAGCCCAGAGCGGGGGGGTCTGTGGATACGAGCAGTACTTC
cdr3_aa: CASSKAQSGGVCGYEQYF

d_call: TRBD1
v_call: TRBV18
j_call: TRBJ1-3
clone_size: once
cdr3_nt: TGTGCCAGCTCACCGACAGGGGCTTTTGGAAACACCATATATTTT
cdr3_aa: CASSPTGAFGNTIYF

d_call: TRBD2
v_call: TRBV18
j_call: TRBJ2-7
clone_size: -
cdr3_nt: TGTGCCAGCTCACCAGGACTAGCGGACGAGCAGTACTTC
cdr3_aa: CASSPGLADEQYF

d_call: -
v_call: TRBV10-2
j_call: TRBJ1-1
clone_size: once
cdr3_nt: TGCGCCAGCAGCCTACAGGGCAACACTGAAGCTTTCTTT
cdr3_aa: CASSLQGNTEAFF

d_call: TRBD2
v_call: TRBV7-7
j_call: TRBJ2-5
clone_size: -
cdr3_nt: TGTGCCAGCAGCTTGGGACTAGCGGCGTCCCAAGAGACCCAGTACTTC
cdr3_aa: CASSLGLAASQETQYF

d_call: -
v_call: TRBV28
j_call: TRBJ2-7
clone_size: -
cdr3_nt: TGTGCCAGCATCAAAGGGGGTGACCCCTACGAGCAGTACTTC
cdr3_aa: CASIKGGDPYEQYF

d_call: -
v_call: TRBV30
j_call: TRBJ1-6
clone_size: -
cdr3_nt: TGTGCCTGGACGGGGTCCTATAATTCACCCCTCCACTTT
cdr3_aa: CAWTGSYNSPLHF

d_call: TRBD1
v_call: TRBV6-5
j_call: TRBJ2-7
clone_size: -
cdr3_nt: TGTGCCAGCAAACTGAGGACAGGGGGCTACGAGCAGTACTTC
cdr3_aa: CASKLRTGGYEQYF

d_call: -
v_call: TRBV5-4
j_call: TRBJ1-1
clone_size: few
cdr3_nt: TGTGCCAGCAGCTCCGATATAGGGAGGGGAACCCTCACTGAAGCTTTCTTT
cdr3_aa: CASSSDIGRGTLTEAFF

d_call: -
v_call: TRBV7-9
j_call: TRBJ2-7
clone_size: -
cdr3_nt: TGTGCCAGCGCGAGGGGGTCCTACGAGCAGTACTTC
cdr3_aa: CASARGSYEQYF

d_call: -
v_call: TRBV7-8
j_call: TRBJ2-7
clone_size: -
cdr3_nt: TGTGCCAGCAGCGATCGACAGGCCTACGAGCAGTACTTC
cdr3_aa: CASSDRQAYEQYF

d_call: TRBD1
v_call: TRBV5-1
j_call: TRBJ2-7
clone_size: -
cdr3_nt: TGCGCCAGCAGCTTGTTACAGGGGTCCTACGAGCAGTACTTC
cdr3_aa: CASSLLQGSYEQYF

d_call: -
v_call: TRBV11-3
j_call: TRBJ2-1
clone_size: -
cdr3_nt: TGTGCCAGCAGCTTAGCCGCGGGCCACGGGGATGAGCAGTTCTTC
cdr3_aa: CASSLAAGHGDEQFF

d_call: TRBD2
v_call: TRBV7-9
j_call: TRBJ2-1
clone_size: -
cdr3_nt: TGTGCCAGCAGCTCGGGAGGGCACAATGAGCAGTTCTTC
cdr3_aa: CASSSGGHNEQFF

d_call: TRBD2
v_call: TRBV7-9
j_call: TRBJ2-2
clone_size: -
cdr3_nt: TGTGCCAGCAGCCCCTTCCGGGGTAGCGGGGGGGCCTCCGGGGAGCTGTTTTTT
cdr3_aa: CASSPFRGSGGASGELFF

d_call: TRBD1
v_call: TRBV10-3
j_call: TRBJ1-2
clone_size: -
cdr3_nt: TGTGCCATCAGGGGGACAGGGAAGAACTATGGCTACACCTTC
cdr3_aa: CAIRGTGKNYGYTF

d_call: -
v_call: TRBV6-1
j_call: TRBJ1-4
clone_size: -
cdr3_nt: TGTGCCAGCAGTACTTCCGGGACTGGGAATGAAAAACTGTTTTTT
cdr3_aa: CASSTSGTGNEKLFF